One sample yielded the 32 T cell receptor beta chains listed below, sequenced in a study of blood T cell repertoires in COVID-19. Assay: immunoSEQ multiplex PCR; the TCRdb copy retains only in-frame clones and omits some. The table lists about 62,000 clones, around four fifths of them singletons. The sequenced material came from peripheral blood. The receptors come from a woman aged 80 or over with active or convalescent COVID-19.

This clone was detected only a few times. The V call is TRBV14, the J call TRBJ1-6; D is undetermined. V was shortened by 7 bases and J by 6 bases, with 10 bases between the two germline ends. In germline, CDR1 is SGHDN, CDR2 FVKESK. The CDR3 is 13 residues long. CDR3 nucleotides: TGTGCCAGCACGGGGTTTAGTAATTCACCCCTCCACTTT. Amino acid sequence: CASTGFSNSPLHF.

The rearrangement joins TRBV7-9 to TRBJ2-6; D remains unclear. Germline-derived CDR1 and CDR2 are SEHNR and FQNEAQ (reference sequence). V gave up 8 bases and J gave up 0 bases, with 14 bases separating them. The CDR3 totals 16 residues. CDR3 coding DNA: TGTGCCAGCGGGCTCGGTCTTCACTCTGGGGCCAACGTCCTGACTTTC. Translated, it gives CASGLGLHSGANVLTF.

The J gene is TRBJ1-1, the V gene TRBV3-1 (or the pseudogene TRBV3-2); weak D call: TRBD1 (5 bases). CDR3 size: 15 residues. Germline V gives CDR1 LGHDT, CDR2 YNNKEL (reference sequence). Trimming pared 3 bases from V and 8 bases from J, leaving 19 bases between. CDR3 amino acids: CASSHLSRGLTEAFF. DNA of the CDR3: TGTGCCAGCAGCCATCTTTCTAGGGGACTGACGGAAGCTTTCTTT.

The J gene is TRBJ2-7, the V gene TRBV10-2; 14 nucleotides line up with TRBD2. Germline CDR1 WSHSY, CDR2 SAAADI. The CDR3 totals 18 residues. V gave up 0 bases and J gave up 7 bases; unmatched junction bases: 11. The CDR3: CASSESKGLAGEKGEQYF. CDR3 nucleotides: TGCGCCAGCAGTGAGTCGAAGGGACTAGCGGGGGAAAAAGGAGAGCAGTACTTC.

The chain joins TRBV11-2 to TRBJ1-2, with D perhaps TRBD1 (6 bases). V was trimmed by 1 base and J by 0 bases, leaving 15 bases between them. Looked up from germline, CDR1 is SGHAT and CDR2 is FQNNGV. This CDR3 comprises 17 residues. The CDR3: CASSLVTTGATNYGYTF. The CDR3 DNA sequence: TGTGCCAGCAGCTTAGTAACGACAGGTGCAACTAACTATGGCTACACCTTC.

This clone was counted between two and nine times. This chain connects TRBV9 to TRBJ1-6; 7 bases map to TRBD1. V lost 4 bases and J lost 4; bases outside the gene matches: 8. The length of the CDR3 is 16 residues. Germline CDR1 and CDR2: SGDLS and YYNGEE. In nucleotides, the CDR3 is TGTGCCAGCAGCCACTACAGGGGCTCATATAATTCACCCCTCCACTTT. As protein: CASSHYRGSYNSPLHF.

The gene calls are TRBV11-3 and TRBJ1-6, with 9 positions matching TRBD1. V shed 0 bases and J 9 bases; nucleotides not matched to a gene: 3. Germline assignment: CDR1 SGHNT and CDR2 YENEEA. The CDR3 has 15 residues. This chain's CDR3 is CASSLDGTGSSPLHF. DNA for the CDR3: TGTGCCAGCAGCTTAGATGGGACAGGGAGTTCACCCCTCCACTTT.

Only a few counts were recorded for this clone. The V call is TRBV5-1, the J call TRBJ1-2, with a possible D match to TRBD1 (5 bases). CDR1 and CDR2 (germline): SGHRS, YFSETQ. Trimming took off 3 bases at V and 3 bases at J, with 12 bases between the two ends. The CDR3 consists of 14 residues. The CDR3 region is CASSSRGGDYGYTF. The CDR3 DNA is TGCGCCAGCAGCTCTCGCGGGGGAGACTATGGCTACACCTTC.

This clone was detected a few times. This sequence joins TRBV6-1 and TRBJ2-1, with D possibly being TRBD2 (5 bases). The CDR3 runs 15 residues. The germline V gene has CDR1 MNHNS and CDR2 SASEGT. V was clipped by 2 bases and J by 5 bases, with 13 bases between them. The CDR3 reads CASSELAGSNNEQFF. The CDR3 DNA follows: TGTGCCAGCAGTGAATTGGCGGGTTCTAACAATGAGCAGTTCTTC.

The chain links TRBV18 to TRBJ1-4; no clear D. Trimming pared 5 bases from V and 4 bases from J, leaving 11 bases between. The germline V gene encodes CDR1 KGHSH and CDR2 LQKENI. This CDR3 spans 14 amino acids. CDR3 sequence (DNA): TGTGCCAGCTCAACTCGTCAGGATAATGAAAAACTGTTTTTT. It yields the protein CASSTRQDNEKLFF.

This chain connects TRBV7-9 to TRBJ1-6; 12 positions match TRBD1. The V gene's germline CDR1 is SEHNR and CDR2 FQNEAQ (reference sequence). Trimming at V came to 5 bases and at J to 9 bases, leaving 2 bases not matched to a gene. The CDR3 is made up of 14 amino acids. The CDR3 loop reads CASSRGQGASPLHF. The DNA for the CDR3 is TGTGCCAGCAGCCGGGGACAGGGGGCTTCACCCCTCCACTTT.

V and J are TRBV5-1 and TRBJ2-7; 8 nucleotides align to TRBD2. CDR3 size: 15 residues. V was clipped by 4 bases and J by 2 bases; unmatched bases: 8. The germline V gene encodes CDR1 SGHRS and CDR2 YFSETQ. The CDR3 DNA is TGCGCCAGCAGCACTCGGGGGGGCGTAACCTACGAGCAGTACTTC. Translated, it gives CASSTRGGVTYEQYF.

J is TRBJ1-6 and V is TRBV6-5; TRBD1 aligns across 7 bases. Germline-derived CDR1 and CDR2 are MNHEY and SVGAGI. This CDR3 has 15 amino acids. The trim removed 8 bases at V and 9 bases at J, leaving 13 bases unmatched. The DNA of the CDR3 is TGTGCCAGCTTGAACAGGGGCAGGGCCACTTCACCCCTCCACTTT. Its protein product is CASLNRGRATSPLHF.

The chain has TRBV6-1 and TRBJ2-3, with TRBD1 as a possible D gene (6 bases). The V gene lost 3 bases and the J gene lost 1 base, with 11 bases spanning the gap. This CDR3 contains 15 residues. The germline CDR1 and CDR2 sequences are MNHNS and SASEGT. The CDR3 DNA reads TGTGCCAGCAGTGATGCAGGGGCCCGCACAGATACGCAGTATTTT. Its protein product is CASSDAGARTDTQYF.

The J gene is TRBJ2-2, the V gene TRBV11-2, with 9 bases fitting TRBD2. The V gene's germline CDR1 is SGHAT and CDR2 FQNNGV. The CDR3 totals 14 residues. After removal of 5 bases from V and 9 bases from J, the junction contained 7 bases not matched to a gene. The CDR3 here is CASSPRGGWRELFF. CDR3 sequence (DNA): TGTGCCAGCAGCCCGCGGGGGGGTTGGCGGGAGCTGTTTTTT.

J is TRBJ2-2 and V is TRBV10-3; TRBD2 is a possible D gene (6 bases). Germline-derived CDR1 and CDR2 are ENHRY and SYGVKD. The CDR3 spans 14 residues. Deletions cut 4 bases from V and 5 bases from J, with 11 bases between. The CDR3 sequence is CAISGARGTGELFF. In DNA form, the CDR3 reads TGTGCCATCAGTGGGGCCCGGGGGACCGGGGAGCTGTTTTTT.

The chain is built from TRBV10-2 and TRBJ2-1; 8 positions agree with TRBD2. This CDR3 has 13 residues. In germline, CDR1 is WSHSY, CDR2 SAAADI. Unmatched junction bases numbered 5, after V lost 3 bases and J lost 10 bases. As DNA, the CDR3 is TGCGCCAGCAGTGAACAAGCGGGGGTAGAGCAGTTCTTC. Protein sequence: CASSEQAGVEQFF.

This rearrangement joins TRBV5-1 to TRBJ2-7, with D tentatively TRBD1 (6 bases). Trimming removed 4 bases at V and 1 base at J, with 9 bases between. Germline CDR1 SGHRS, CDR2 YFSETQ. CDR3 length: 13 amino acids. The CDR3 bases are TGCGCCAGCAGCAACCAGGGGTCCTACGAGCAGTACTTC. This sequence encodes CASSNQGSYEQYF.

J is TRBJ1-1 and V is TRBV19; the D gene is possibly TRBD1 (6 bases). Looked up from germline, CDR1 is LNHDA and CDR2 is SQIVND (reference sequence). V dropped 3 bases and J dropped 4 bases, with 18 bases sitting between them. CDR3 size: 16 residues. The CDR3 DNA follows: TGTGCCAGTAGTATCCTGAGGACAGATCAAGTCACTGAAGCTTTCTTT. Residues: CASSILRTDQVTEAFF.

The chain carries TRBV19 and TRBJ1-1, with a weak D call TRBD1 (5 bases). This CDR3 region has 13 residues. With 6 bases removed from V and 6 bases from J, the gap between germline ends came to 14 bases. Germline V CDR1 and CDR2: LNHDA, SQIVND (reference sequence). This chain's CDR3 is CASRRGPRSEAFF. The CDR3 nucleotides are TGTGCCAGTAGAAGGGGCCCTAGGTCTGAAGCTTTCTTT.

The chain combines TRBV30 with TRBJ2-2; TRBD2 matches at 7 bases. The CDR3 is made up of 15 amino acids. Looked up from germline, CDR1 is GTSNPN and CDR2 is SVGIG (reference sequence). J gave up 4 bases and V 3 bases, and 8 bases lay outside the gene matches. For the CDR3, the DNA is TGTGCCTGGAGCCAACCGGGAGGACCCACCGGGGAGCTGTTTTTT. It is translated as CAWSQPGGPTGELFF.

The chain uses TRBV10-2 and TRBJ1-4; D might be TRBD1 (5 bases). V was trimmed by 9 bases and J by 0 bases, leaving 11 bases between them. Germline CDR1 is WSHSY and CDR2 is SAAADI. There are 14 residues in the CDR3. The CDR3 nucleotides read TGCGCCAGTAGGGGCGACGCAACTAATGAAAAACTGTTTTTT. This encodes CASRGDATNEKLFF.

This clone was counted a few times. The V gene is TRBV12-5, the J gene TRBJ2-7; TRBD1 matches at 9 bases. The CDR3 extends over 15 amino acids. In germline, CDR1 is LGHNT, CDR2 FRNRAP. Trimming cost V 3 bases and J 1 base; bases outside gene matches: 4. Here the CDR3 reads CASGFRDRVSYEQYF. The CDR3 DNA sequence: TGTGCTAGTGGTTTCAGGGACAGGGTTTCCTACGAGCAGTACTTC.

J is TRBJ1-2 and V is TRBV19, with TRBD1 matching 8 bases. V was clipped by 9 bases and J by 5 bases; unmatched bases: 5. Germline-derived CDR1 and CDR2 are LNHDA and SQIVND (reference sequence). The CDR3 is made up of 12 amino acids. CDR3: CASLTGEYGYTF. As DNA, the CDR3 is TGTGCCAGCCTGACAGGGGAGTATGGCTACACCTTC.

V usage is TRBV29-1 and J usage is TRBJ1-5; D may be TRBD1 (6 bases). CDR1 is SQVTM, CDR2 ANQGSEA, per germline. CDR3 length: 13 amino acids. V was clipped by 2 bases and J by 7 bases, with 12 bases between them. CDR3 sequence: CSVEPGDGQPQHF. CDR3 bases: TGCAGCGTTGAACCAGGGGATGGGCAGCCCCAGCATTTT. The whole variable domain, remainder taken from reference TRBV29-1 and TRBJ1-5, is SAVISQKPSRDICQRGTSLTIQCQVDSQVTMMFWYRQQPGQSLTLIATANQGSEATYESGFVIDKFPISRPNLTFSTLTVSNMSPEDSSIYLCSVEPGDGQPQHFGDGTRLSIL.

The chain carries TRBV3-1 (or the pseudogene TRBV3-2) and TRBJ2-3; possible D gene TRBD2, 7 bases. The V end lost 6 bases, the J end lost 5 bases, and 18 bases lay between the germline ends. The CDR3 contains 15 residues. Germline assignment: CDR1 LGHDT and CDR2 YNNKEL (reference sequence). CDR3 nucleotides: TGTGCCAGCAGTCTCCTTTTGGGGGGGCAAGATACGCAGTATTTT. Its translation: CASSLLLGGQDTQYF.

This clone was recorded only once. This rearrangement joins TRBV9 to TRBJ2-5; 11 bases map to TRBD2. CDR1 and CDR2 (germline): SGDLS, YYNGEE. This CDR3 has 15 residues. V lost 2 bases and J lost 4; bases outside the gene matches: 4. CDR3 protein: CASSVGTSGLETQYF. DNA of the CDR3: TGTGCCAGCAGCGTTGGGACTAGCGGACTAGAGACCCAGTACTTC.

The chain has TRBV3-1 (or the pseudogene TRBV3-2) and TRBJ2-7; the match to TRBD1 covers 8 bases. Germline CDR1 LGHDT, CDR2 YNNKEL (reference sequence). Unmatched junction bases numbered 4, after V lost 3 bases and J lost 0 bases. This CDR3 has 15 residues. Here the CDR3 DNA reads TGTGCCAGCAGCCATAGACAGGGGAGCTCCTACGAGCAGTACTTC. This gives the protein CASSHRQGSSYEQYF.

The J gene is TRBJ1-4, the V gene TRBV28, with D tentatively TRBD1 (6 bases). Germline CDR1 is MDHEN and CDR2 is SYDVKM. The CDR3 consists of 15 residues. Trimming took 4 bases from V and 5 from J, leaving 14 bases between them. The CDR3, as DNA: TGTGCCAGCAGTTCTCGTGGGGACACCAATGAAAAACTGTTTTTT. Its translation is CASSSRGDTNEKLFF.

The CDR3 is CASSLEQSGISYEQYF. CDR3 in DNA: TGTGCCAGCAGCTTAGAACAATCAGGGATCTCCTACGAGCAGTACTTC. The chain carries TRBV11-3 and TRBJ2-7, with D possibly being TRBD1 (5 bases). The CDR3 consists of 16 residues. V gave up 0 bases and J gave up 0 bases, with 12 bases separating them. CDR1 is SGHNT and CDR2 is YENEEA in the germline V gene.

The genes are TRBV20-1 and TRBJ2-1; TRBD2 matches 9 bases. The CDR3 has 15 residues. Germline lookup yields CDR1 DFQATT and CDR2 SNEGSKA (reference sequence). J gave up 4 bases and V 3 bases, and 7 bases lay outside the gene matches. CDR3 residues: CSASSPSGVYNEQFF. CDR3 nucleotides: TGCAGTGCTAGTTCCCCTAGCGGGGTATACAATGAGCAGTTCTTC.

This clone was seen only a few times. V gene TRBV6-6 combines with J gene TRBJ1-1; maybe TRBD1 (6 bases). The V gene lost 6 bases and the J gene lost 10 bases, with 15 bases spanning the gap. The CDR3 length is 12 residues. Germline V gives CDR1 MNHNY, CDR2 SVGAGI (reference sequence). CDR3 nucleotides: TGTGCCAGCAGCAACAGGGTTGTAGGAGCTTTCTTT. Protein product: CASSNRVVGAFF.